Below, one T cell receptor beta chain is given with its context. Its target is not known. This sample stems from a study of tumor and adjacent non-tumor tissue in lung cancer. Study findings and constraints: Shorter survival was associated with higher TCR diversity in tumors. Compared with tumor, normal lung showed significantly lower TCR diversity.

Germline CDR1 and CDR2: GTSNPN and SVGIG (reference sequence). V lost 2 bases and J 2 bases, leaving 12 bases between the germline ends. CDR3 size: 14 residues. A modified ARM-PCR protocol with three rounds of nested PCR amplified TCRbeta. TCRdb called the multiplex PCR reads again in MiXCR, with one record for every CDR3 protein. Of 80,000 to 130,000 distinct CDR3 sequences in the sample, less than 75% were seen once. RNA was extracted from bulk tissue without any cell sorting. More than 3 cm separated this lung sample from the edge of the tumor. Between August and November 2014, newly diagnosed, chemotherapy-naive lung cancer patients underwent thoracic surgery in China.

This chain links TRBV30 with TRBJ1-2, with D perhaps matching TRBD1 (5 bases). The TCR was taken from a man aged 30 to 39 with non-small cell lung cancer. Sequenced input: distant non-tumor lung tissue. The CDR3 sequence: CAWSPTTDNYGYTF. The DNA of the CDR3 is TGTGCCTGGAGTCCCACGACAGACAACTATGGCTACACCTTC.